This is a list of T cell receptor beta chains from one sample in a study of blood T cells in healthy people across ages. TCRdb fed the 5' RACE reads into MiXCR, producing one record per CDR3 protein. The table lists about a million distinct CDR3 sequences, more than 30% of them singletons. The sequencing input was blood. The receptors originated from a man aged 18 to 29 in good health. Each CDR3 is given with its conserved first and last residue.

>TRBV27
CASGFLPPDSGNQPQHF
>TRBV20-1
CSARVSTGNSPLHF
>TRBV25-1
CASSEELAGANIQYF
>TRBV25-1
CASSESEDRVAEAFF
>TRBV15
CATSRLDRDVAEAFF
>TRBV27
CASSLQGALGNEQYF
>TRBV7-9
CASTGQGALTDTQYF
>TRBV24-1
CATSDVFGATNEQFF
>TRBV12-3/TRBV12-4
CASSPHLIPEGRGGTDTQYF
>TRBV5-1
CASSVSIGEGQETQYF
>TRBV27
CASSPRRQALNTEAFF
>TRBV21-1
CASSPYSGQAFYSNQPQHF
>TRBV18
CASSRRIAKNIQYF
>TRBV29-1
CSARVGSVEKLFF
>TRBV7-9
CASSLQSWYGYTF
>TRBV11-3
CASSLAGQGNGYTF
>TRBV20-1
CSAPWRDTQYF
>TRBV5-1
CASSPDKDNSPLHF
>TRBV6-6
CASSYSVDSSHEAFF
>TRBV2
CASSEMVRNTEAFF